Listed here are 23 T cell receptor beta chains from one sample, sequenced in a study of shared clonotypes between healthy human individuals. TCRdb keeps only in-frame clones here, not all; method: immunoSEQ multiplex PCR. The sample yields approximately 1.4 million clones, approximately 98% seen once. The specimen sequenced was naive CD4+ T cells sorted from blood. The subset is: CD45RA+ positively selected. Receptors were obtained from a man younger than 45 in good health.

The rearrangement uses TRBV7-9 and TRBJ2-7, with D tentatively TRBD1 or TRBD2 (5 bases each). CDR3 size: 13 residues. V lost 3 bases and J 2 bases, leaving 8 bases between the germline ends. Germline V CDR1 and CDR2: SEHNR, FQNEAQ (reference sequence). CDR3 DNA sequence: TGTGCCAGCAGCTTCCAGGGACCCTACGAGCAGTACTTC. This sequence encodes CASSFQGPYEQYF.

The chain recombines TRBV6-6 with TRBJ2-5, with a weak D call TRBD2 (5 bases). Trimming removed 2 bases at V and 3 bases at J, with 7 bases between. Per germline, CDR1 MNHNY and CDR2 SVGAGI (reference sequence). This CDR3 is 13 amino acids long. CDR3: CASSYREEETQYF. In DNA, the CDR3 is TGTGCCAGCAGTTACCGGGAAGAAGAGACCCAGTACTTC.

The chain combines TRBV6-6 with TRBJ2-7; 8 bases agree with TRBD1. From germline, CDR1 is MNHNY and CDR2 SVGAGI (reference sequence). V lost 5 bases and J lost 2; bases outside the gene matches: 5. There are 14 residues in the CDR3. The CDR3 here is CASSPGDRPYEQYF. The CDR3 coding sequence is TGTGCCAGCAGTCCTGGGGACAGGCCCTACGAGCAGTACTTC.

The CDR3 is CASSLTGYGNTIYF. CDR3 sequence (DNA): TGTGCCAGCAGCTTGACAGGGTATGGAAACACCATATATTTT. The chain recombines TRBV5-6 with TRBJ1-3, with a tentative D call TRBD1 (6 bases). The V end lost 1 base, the J end lost 3 bases, and 8 bases lay between the germline ends. Germline CDR1 SGHDT, CDR2 YYEEEE. The CDR3 runs to 14 residues.

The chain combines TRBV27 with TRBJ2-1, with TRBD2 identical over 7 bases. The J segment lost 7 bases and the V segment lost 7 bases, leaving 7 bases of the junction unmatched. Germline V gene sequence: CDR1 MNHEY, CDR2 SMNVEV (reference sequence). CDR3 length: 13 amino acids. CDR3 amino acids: CASKQGGWNEQFF. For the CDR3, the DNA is TGTGCCAGCAAGCAGGGAGGGTGGAATGAGCAGTTCTTC.

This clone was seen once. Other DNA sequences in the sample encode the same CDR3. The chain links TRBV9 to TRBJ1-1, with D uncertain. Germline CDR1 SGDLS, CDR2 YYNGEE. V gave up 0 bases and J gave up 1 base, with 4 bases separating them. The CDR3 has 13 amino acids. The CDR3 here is CASSVGRNTEAFF. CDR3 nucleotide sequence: TGTGCCAGCAGCGTAGGGCGGAACACTGAAGCTTTCTTT.

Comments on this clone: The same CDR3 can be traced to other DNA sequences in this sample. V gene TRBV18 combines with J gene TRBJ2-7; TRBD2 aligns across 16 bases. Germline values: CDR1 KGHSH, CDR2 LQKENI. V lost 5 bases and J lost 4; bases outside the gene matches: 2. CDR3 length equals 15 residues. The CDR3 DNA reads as TGTGCCAGCTCAGGGACTAGCGGGAGGGCGTACGAGCAGTACTTC. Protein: CASSGTSGRAYEQYF.

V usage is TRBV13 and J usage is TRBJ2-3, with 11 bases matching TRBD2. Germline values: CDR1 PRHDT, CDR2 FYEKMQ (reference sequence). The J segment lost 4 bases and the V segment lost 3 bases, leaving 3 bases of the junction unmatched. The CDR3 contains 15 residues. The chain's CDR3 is CASSFSSGRPDTQYF. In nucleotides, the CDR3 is TGTGCCAGCAGCTTTTCTAGCGGGAGGCCAGATACGCAGTATTTT.

The CDR3 DNA follows: TGTGCCAGCAGCTTAGGGGGGACAGGGGGCGAGCAGTACTTC. Protein: CASSLGGTGGEQYF. The chain recombines TRBV7-2 with TRBJ2-7, with TRBD1 identical over 11 bases. Germline-derived CDR1 and CDR2 are SGHTA and FQGNSA. This CDR3 comprises 14 residues. The ends lost 1 base at V and 6 bases at J; junction bases unmatched: 2.

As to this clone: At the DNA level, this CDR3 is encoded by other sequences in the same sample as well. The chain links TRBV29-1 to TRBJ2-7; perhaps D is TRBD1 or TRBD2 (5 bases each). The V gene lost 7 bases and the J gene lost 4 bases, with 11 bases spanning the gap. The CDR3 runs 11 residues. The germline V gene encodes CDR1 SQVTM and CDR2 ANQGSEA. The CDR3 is CSAGEGYEQYF. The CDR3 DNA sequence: TGCAGCGCCGGAGAGGGGTACGAGCAGTACTTC.

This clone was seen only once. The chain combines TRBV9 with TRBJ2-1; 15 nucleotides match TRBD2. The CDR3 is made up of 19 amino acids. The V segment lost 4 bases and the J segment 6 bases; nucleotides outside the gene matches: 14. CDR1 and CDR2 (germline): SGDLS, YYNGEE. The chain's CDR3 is CASSRLQGLAGGGGNEQFF. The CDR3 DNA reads TGTGCCAGCAGCCGTTTACAGGGACTAGCGGGAGGAGGAGGCAATGAGCAGTTCTTC.

In DNA, the CDR3 is TGTGCCAGCAGCTCGCTCACTAGCGGAATCACAGATACGCAGTATTTT. Its translation: CASSSLTSGITDTQYF. The chain uses TRBV5-4 and TRBJ2-3; 8 nucleotides match TRBD2. The CDR3 runs to 16 residues. Trimming removed 3 bases from V and 2 bases from J; junction bases left unmatched: 8. CDR1 is SGHNT and CDR2 is YYREEE in the germline V gene (reference sequence).

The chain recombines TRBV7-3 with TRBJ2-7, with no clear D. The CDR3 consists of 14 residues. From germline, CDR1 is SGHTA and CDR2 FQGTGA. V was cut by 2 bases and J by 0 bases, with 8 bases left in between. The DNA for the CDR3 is TGTGCCAGCAGCTTATCGGTCTACTCCTACGAGCAGTACTTC. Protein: CASSLSVYSYEQYF.

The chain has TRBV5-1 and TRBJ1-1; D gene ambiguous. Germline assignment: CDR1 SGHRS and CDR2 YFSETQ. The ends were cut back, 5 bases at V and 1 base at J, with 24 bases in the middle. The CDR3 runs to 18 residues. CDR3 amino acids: CASRGIISGRYQNTEAFF. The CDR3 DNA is TGCGCCAGCAGGGGAATTATCTCCGGACGGTACCAGAACACTGAAGCTTTCTTT.

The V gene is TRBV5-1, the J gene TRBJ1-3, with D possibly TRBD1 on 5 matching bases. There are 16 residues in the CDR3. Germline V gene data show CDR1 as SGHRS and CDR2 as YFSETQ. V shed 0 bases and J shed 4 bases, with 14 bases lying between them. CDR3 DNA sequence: TGCGCCAGCAGCTTGGCCGGGGCGCCATCGGGAAACACCATATATTTT. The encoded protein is CASSLAGAPSGNTIYF.

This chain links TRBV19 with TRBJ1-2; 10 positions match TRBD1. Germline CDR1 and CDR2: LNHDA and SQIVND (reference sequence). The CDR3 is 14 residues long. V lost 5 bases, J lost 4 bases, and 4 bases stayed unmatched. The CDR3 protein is CASSGDRGVYGYTF. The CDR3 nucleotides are TGTGCCAGTAGTGGGGACAGGGGTGTCTATGGCTACACCTTC. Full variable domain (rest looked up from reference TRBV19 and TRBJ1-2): DGGITQSPKYLFRKEGQNVTLSCEQNLNHDAMYWYRQDPGQGLRLIYYSQIVNDFQKGDIAEGYSVSREKKESFPLTVTSAQKNPTAFYLCASSGDRGVYGYTFGSGTRLTVV.

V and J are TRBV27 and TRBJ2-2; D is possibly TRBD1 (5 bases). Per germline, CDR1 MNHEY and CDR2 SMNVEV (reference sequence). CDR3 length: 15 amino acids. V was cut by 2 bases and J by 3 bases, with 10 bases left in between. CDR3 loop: CASSLRAGHTGELFF. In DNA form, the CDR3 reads TGTGCCAGCAGTTTAAGGGCAGGGCACACCGGGGAGCTGTTTTTT.

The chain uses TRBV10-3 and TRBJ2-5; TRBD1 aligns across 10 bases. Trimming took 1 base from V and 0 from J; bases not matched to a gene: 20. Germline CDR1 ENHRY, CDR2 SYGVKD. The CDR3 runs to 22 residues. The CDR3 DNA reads TGTGCCATCAGTGAGTTTCTACCCGGGACAGGGGTGGGGCTCGTCGACCAAGAGACCCAGTACTTC. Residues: CAISEFLPGTGVGLVDQETQYF.

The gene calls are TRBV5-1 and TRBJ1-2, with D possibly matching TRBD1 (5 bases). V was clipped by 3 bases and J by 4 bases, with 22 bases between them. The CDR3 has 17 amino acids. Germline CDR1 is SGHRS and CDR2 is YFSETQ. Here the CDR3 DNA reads TGCGCCAGCAGCTCACTGCCACAGGATCCCTTGGGCTATGGCTACACCTTC. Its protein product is CASSSLPQDPLGYGYTF.

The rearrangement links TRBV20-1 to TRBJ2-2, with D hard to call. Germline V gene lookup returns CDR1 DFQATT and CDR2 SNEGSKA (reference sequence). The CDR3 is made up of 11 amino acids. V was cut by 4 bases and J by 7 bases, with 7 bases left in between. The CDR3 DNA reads TGCAGTGCTATAACCCTCGGGGAGCTGTTTTTT. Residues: CSAITLGELFF.

The CDR3 sequence: CASRPEYEQFF. Written as DNA, the CDR3 is TGTGCCAGCAGACCCGAGTATGAGCAGTTCTTC. The chain uses TRBV2 and TRBJ2-1, with D unresolved. The CDR3 extends over 11 amino acids. Germline V CDR1 and CDR2: SNHLY, FYNNEI. V was cut by 6 bases and J by 8 bases, with 8 bases left in between.

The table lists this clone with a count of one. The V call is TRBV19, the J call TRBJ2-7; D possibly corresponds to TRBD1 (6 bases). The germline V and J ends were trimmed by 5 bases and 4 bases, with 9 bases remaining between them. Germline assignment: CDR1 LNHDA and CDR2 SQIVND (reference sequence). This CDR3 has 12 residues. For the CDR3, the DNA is TGTGCCAGTAGTCCTGGACAGTACGAGCAGTACTTC. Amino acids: CASSPGQYEQYF.

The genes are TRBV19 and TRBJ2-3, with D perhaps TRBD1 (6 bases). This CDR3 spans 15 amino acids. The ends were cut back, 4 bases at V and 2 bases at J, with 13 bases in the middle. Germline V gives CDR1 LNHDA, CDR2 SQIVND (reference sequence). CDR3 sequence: CASSTSQGLTDTQYF. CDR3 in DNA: TGTGCCAGTAGTACCTCCCAGGGGCTCACAGATACGCAGTATTTT.